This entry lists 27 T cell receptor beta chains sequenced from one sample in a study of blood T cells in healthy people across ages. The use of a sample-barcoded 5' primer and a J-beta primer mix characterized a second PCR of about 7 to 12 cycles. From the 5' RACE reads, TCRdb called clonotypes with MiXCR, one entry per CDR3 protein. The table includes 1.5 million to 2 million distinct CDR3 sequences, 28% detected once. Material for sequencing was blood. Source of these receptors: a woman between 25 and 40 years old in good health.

The CDR3 nucleotides are TGCGCCAGCAGCCCGTTTCAGGCCATTCGAAGCTACAATGAGCAGTTCTTC. It is translated as CASSPFQAIRSYNEQFF. The V gene is TRBV4-1, the J gene TRBJ2-1; D call uncertain. Trimming took 4 bases from V and 3 from J, leaving 19 bases between them. The germline gives CDR1 MGHRA, CDR2 YSYEKL. The length of the CDR3 is 17 residues.

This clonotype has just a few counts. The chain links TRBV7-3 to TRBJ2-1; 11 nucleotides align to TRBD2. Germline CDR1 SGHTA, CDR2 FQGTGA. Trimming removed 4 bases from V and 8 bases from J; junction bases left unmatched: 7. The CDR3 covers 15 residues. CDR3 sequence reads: CASSSLAGGVDEQFF. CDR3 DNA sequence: TGTGCCAGCAGCTCCCTAGCGGGGGGAGTGGATGAGCAGTTCTTC.

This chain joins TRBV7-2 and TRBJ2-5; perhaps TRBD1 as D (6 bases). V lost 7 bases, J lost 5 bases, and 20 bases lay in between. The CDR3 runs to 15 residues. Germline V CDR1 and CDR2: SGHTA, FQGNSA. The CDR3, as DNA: TGTGCCAGCACCCAGGCCGCCAACACAGGGGAGACCCAGTACTTC. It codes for CASTQAANTGETQYF.

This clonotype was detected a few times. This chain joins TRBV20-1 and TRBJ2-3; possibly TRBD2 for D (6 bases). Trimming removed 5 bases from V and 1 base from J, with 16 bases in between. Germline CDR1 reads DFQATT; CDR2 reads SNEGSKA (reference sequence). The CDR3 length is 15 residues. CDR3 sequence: CSALGLGLRTDTQYF. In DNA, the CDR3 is TGCAGTGCTTTGGGGCTCGGACTACGCACAGATACGCAGTATTTT.

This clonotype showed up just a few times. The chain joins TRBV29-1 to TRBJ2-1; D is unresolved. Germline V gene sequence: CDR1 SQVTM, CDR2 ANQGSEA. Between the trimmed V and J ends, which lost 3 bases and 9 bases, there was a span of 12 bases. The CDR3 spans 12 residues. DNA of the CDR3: TGCAGCGTTGACGGCGTGCGGCCTGAGCAGTTCTTC. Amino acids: CSVDGVRPEQFF.

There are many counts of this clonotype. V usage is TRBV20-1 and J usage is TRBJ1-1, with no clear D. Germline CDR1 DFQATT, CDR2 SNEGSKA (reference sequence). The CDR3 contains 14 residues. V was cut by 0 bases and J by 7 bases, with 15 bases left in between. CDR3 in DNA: TGCAGTGCTAGAGAGGGAGCTGCTATGGGTGAAGCTTTCTTT. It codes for CSAREGAAMGEAFF.

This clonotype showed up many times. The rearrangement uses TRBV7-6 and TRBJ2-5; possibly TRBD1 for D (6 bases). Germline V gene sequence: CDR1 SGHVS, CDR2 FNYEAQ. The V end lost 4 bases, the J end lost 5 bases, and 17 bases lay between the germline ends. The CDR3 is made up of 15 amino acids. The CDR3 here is CASSSHHRAIETQYF. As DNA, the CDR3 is TGTGCCAGCAGCTCCCATCACAGGGCTATCGAGACCCAGTACTTC.

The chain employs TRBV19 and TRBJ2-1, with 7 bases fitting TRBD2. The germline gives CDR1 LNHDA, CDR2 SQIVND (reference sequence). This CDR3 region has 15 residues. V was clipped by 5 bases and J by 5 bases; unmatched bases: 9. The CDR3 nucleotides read TGTGCCAGTAGTGCCGGGACTACGCTCGACAATGAGCAGTTCTTC. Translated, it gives CASSAGTTLDNEQFF.

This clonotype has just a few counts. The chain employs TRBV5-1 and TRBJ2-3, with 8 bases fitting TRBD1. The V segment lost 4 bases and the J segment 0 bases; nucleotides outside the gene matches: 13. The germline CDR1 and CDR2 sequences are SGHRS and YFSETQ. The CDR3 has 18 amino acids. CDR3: CASSRGVRTGTSTDTQYF. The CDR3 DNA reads TGCGCCAGCAGCCGCGGAGTGAGGACAGGGACAAGCACAGATACGCAGTATTTT.

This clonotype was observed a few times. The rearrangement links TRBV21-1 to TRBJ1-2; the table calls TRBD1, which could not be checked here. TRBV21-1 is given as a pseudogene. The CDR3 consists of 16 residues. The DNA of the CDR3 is TGTGCCAGCAGCAAAGATTTCCCGGGGGCGGGGTATGGCTACACCTTC. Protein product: CASSKDFPGAGYGYTF.

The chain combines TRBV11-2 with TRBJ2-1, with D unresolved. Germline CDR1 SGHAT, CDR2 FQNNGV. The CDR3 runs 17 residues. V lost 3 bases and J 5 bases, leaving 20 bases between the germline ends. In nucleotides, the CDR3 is TGTGCCAGCAGCTTCCATCCCCTAAGCCCCATCGACAATGAGCAGTTCTTC. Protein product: CASSFHPLSPIDNEQFF.

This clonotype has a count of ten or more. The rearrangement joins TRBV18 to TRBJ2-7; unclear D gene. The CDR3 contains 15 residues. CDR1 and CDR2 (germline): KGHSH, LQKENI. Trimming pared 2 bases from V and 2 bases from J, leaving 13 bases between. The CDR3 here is CASSPSVVGTYEQYF. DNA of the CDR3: TGTGCCAGCTCACCATCAGTGGTAGGGACCTACGAGCAGTACTTC.

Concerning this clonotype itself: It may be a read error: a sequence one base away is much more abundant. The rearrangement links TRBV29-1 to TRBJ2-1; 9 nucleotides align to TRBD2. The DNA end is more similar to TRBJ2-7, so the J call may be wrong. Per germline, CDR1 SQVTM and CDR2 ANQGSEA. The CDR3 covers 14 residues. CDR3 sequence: CSAGAGGPYNEQYF. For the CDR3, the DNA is TGCAGCGCTGGAGCGGGAGGACCCTACAATGAGCAGTACTTC.

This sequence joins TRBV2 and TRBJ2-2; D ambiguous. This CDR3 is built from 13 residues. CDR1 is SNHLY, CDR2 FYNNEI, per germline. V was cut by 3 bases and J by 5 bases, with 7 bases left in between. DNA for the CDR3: TGTGCCAGCAGTGAGTTGCCTACCGGGGAGCTGTTTTTT. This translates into CASSELPTGELFF.

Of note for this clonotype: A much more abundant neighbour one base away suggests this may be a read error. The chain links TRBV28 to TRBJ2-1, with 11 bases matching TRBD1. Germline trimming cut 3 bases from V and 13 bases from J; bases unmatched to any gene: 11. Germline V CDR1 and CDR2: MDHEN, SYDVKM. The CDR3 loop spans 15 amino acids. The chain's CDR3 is CASSLGTGGRETQFF. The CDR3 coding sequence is TGTGCCAGCAGTTTGGGGACAGGGGGGCGAGAGACCCAGTTCTTC.

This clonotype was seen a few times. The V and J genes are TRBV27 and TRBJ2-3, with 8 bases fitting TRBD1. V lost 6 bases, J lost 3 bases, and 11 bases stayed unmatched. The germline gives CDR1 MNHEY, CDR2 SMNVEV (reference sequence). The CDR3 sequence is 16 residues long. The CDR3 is CASSRLRGRETDTQYF. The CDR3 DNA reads TGTGCCAGCAGCCGACTCAGGGGGCGGGAAACAGATACGCAGTATTTT.

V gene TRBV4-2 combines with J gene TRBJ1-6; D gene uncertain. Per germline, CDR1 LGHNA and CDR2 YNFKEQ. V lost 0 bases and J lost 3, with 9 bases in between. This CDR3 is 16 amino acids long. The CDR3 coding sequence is TGTGCCAGCAGCCAAGACGCGGGAATCTATAATTCACCCCTCCACTTT. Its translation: CASSQDAGIYNSPLHF.

CDR3 sequence (DNA): TGTGCCAGCAGCGTCAGACTAGGTCAAGAGACCCAGTACTTC. This sequence encodes CASSVRLGQETQYF. The J gene is TRBJ2-5, the V gene TRBV7-9; maybe TRBD2 (6 bases). This CDR3 is 14 amino acids long. In germline, CDR1 is SEHNR, CDR2 FQNEAQ (reference sequence). V dropped 5 bases and J dropped 2 bases, with 12 bases sitting between them.

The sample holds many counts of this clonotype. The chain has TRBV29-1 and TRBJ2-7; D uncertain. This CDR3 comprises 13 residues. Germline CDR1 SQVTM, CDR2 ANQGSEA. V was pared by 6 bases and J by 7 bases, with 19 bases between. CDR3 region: CSVSHLRAAEQYF. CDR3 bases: TGCAGCGTCTCCCATCTGCGCGCGGCAGAGCAGTACTTC.

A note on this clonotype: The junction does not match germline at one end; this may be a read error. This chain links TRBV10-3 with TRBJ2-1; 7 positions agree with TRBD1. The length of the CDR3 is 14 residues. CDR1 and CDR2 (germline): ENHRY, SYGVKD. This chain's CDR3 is CAVSHEGARNEQLF. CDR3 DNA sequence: TGTGCCGTATCCCATGAGGGGGCTCGGAATGAGCAGTTATTC.

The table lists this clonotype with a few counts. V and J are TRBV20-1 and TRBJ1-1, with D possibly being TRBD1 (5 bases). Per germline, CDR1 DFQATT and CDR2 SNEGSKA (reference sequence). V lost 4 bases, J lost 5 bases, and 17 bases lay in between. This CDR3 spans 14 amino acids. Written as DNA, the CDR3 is TGCAGTGCTATCAAGGTCGAGGGGAGGACTGAAGCTTTCTTT. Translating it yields CSAIKVEGRTEAFF.

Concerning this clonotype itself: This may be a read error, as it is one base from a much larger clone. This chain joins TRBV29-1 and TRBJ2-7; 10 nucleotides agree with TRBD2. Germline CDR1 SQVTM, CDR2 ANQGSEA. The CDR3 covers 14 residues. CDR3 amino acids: CSVEDTSGAYEQCF. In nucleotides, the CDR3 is TGCAGCGTTGAAGATACTAGCGGGGCCTACGAGCAGTGCTTC.

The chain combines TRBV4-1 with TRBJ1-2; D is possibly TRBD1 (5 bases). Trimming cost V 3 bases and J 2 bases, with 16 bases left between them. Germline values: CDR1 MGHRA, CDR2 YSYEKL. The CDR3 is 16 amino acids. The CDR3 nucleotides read TGCGCCAGCAGCCAGGACCGGGGCCATACCAACTATGGCTACACCTTC. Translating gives CASSQDRGHTNYGYTF.

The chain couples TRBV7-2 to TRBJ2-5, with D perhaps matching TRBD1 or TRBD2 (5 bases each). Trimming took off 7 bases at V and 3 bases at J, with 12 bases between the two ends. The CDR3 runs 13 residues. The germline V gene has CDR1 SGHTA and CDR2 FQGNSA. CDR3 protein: CASTTWGKETQYF. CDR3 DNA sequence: TGTGCCAGCACCACCTGGGGGAAAGAGACCCAGTACTTC.

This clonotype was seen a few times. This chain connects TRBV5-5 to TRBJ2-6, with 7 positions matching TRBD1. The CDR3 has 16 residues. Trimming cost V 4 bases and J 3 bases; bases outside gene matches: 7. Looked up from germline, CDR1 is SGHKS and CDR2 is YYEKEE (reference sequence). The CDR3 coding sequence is TGTGCCAGCAGCCCACGAACAGGGGATGGGGCCAACGTCCTGACTTTC. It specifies CASSPRTGDGANVLTF.

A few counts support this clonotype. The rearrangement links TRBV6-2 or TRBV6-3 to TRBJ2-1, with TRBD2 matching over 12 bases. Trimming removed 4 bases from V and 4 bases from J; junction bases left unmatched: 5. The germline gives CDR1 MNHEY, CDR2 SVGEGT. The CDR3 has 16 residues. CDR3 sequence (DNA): TGTGCCAGCAGTTCCGGACTAGCGGGGTTGTACAATGAGCAGTTCTTC. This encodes CASSSGLAGLYNEQFF.

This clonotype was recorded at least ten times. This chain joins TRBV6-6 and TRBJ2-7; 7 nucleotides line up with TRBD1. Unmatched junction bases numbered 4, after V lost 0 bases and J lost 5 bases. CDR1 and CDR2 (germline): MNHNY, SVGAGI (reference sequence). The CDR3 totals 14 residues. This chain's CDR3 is CASSYSGQAHEQYF. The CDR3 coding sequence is TGTGCCAGCAGTTACTCCGGACAGGCTCACGAGCAGTACTTC.